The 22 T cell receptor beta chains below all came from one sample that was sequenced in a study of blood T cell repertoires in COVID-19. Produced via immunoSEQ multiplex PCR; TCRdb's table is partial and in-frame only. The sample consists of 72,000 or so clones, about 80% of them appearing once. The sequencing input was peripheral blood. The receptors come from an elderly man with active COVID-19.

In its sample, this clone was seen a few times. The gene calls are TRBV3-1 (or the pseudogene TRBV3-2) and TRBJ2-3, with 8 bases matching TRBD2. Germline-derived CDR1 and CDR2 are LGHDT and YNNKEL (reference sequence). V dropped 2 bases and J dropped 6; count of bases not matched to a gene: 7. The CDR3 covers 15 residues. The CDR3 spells CASSQPTSAVDTQYF. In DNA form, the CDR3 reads TGTGCCAGCAGCCAACCGACTAGCGCGGTGGATACGCAGTATTTT.

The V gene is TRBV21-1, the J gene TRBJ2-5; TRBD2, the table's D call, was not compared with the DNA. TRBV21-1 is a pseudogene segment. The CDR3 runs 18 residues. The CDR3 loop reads CASSATGTSGGNQETQYF. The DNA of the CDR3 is TGTGCCAGCAGCGCGACCGGGACTAGCGGGGGGAACCAAGAGACCCAGTACTTC.

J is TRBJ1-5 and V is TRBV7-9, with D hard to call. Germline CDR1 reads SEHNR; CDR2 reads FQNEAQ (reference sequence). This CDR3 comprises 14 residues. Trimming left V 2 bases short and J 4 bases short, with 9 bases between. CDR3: CASSLSSDNQPQHF. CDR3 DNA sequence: TGTGCCAGCAGCTTATCGTCAGATAATCAGCCCCAGCATTTT. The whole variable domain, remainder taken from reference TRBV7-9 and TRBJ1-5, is DTGVSQNPRHKITKRGQNVTFRCDPISEHNRLYWYRQTLGQGPEFLTYFQNEAQLEKSRLLSDRFSAERPKGSFSTLEIQRTEQGDSAMYLCASSLSSDNQPQHFGDGTRLSIL.

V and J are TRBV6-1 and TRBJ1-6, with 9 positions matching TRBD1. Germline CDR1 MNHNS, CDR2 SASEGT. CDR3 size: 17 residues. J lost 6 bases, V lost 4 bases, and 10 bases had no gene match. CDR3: CASSAAAGTGTNSPLHF. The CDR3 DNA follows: TGTGCCAGCAGTGCCGCAGCGGGGACAGGGACTAATTCACCCCTCCACTTT.

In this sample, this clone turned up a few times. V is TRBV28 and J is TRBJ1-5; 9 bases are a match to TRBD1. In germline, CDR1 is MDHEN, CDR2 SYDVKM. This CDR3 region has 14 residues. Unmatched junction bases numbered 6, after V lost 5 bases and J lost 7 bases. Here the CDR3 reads CASSTGQGYQPQHF. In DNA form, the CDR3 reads TGTGCCAGCAGTACGGGACAGGGTTACCAGCCCCAGCATTTT.

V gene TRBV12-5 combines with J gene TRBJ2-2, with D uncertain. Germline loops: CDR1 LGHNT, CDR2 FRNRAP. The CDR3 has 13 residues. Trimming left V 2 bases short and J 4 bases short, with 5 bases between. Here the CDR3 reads CASGLIGTGELFF. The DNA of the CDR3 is TGTGCTAGTGGTTTGATCGGCACCGGGGAGCTGTTTTTT. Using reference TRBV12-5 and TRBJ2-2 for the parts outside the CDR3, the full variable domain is DARVTQTPRHKVTEMGQEVTMRCQPILGHNTVFWYRQTMMQGLELLAYFRNRAPLDDSGMPKDRFSAEMPDATLATLKIQPSEPRDSAVYFCASGLIGTGELFFGEGSRLTVL.

CDR3 region: CASSLVGGPGAEAFF. The CDR3 bases are TGTGCCAGCAGCTTAGTGGGAGGCCCCGGGGCTGAAGCTTTCTTT. V gene TRBV7-8 combines with J gene TRBJ1-1; D not resolved. V lost 1 base, J lost 6 bases, and 15 bases lay in between. This CDR3 has 15 amino acids. Germline CDR1 is SGHVS and CDR2 is FQNEAQ. Together with reference TRBV7-8 and TRBJ1-1, the CDR3 gives the full variable domain: GAGVSQSPRYKVAKRGQDVALRCDPISGHVSLFWYQQALGQGPEFLTYFQNEAQLDKSGLPSDRFFAERPEGSVSTLKIQRTQQEDSAVYLCASSLVGGPGAEAFFGQGTRLTVV.

The CDR3: CASSISGTSWFF. The CDR3, as DNA: TGTGCCAGTAGTATTAGCGGGACTAGCTGGTTCTTC. The chain is built from TRBV19 and TRBJ2-1; the match to TRBD2 covers 9 bases. Germline V lookup: CDR1 LNHDA, CDR2 SQIVND (reference sequence). The CDR3 covers 12 residues. Germline trimming cut 3 bases from V and 15 bases from J; bases unmatched to any gene: 6.

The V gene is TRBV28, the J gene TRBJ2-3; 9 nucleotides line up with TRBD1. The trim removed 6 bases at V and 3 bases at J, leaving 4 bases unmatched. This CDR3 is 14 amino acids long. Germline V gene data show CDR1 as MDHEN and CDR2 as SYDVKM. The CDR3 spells CASRTGQGTDTQYF. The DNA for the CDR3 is TGTGCCAGCAGAACGGGACAGGGTACAGATACGCAGTATTTT.

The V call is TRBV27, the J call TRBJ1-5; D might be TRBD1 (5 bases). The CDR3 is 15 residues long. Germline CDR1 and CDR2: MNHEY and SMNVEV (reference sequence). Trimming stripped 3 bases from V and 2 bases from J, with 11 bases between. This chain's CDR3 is CASSLIGGGNQPQHF. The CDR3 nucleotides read TGTGCCAGCAGTTTGATCGGAGGGGGCAATCAGCCCCAGCATTTT.

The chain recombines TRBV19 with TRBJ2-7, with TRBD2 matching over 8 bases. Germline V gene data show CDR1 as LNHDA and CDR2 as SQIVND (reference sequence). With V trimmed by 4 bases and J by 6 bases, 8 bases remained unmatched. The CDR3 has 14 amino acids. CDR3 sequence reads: CASSNGLAGGEQYF. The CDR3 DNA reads TGTGCCAGTAGTAATGGGCTAGCGGGCGGCGAGCAGTACTTC.

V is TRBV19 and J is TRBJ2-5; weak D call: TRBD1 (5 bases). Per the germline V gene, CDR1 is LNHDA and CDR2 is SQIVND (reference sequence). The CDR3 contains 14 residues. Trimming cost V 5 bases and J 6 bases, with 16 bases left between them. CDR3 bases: TGTGCCAGTAGTGCATTCGACAGTATGCAGACCCAGTACTTC. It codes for CASSAFDSMQTQYF.

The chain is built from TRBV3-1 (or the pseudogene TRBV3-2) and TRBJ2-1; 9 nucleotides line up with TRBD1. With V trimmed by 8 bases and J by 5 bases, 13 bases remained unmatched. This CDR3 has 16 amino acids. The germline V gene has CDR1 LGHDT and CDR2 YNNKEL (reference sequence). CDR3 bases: TGTGCCAGCGGGACCCCGCGGGACAGGGAACACAATGAGCAGTTCTTC. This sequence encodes CASGTPRDREHNEQFF.

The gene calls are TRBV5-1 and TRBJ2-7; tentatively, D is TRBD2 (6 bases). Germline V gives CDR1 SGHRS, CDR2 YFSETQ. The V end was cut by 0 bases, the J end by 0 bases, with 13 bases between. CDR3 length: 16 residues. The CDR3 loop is CASSLASGTPSYEQYF. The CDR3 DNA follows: TGCGCCAGCAGCTTGGCTTCCGGGACTCCCTCCTACGAGCAGTACTTC. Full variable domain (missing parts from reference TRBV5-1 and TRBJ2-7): KAGVTQTPRYLIKTRGQQVTLSCSPISGHRSVSWYQQTPGQGLQFLFEYFSETQRNKGNFPGRFSGRQFSNSRSEMNVSTLELGDSALYLCASSLASGTPSYEQYFGPGTRLTVT.

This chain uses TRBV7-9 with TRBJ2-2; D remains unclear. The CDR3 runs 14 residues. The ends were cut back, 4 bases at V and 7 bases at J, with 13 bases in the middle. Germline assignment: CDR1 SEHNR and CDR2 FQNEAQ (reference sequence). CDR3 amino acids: CASSYDGERGELFF. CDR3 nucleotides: TGTGCCAGCAGCTACGACGGCGAGCGCGGGGAGCTGTTTTTT.

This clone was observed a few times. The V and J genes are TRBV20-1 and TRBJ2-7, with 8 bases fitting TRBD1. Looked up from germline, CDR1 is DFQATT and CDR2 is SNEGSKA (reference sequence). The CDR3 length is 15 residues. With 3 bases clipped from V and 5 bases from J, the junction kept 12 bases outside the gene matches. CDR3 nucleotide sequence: TGCAGTGCTAGTTCCGGACAGGGTCGTTTCCACGAGCAGTACTTC. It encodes CSASSGQGRFHEQYF.

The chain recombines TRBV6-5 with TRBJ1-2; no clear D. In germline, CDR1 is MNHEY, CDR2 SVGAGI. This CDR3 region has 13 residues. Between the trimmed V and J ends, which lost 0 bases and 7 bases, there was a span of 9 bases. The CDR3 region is CASSYSPPGGYTF. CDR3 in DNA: TGTGCCAGCAGTTACTCGCCACCAGGTGGCTACACCTTC.

CDR3 amino acids: CASSTGTSGFYEQYF. The DNA of the CDR3 is TGTGCCAGTAGCACCGGGACTAGTGGATTCTACGAGCAGTACTTC. The V gene is TRBV19, the J gene TRBJ2-7, with 8 nucleotides matching TRBD2. CDR3 length: 15 amino acids. Trimming removed 6 bases from V and 3 bases from J; junction bases left unmatched: 10. CDR1 is LNHDA, CDR2 SQIVND, per germline (reference sequence). Looking up the rest from reference TRBV19 and TRBJ2-7 gives the full variable domain: DGGITQSPKYLFRKEGQNVTLSCEQNLNHDAMYWYRQDPGQGLRLIYYSQIVNDFQKGDIAEGYSVSREKKESFPLTVTSAQKNPTAFYLCASSTGTSGFYEQYFGPGTRLTVT.

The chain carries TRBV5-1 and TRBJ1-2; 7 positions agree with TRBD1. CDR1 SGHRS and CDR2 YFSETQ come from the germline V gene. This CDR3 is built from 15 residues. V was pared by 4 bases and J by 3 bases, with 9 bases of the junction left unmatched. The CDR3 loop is CASSLETGNYYGYTF. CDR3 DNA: TGCGCCAGCAGCCTAGAGACAGGGAATTACTATGGCTACACCTTC. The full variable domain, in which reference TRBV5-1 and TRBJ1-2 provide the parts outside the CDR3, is KAGVTQTPRYLIKTRGQQVTLSCSPISGHRSVSWYQQTPGQGLQFLFEYFSETQRNKGNFPGRFSGRQFSNSRSEMNVSTLELGDSALYLCASSLETGNYYGYTFGSGTRLTVV.

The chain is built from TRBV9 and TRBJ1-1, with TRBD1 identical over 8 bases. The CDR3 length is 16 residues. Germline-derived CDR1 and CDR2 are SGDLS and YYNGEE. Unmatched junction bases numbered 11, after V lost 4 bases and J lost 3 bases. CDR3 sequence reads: CASSPTLRGQYTEAFF. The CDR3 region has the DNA TGTGCCAGCAGCCCAACTCTCAGGGGGCAGTACACTGAAGCTTTCTTT.

The CDR3 region has the DNA TGTGCCAGCAGCCCCAAACCAGGGGTAGACGGCAATCAGCCCCAGCATTTT. As protein: CASSPKPGVDGNQPQHF. V and J are TRBV7-6 and TRBJ1-5; D may be TRBD1 (6 bases). V shed 5 bases and J shed 2 bases, with 19 bases lying between them. CDR1 is SGHVS, CDR2 FNYEAQ, per germline. The CDR3 runs 17 residues.

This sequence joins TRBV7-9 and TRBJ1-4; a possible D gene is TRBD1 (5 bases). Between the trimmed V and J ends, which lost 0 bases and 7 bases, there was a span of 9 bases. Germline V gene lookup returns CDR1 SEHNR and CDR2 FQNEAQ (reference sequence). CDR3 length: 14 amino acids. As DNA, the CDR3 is TGTGCCAGCAGCTTAGCAGGGGCGGTTGAAAAACTGTTTTTT. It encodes CASSLAGAVEKLFF.